This T cell receptor beta chain is from a study of T cell responses to AZD1222 COVID-19 vaccine. General study findings and limits: Spike-specific TCRs gained breadth and depth after people received two AZD1222 doses.

The V gene end was trimmed by 4 bases and the J gene end by 6 bases; junction bases not matched to a gene: 5. The CDR3 loop spans 15 amino acids. Per the germline V gene, CDR1 is SNHLY and CDR2 is FYNNEI. Comments on this clone: The antigen remains undetermined.

Sequencing used immunoSEQ multiplex PCR; TCRdb keeps in-frame clones, though not all of them. The table lists about 120,000 clones, about 88% of them singletons. This rearrangement joins TRBV2 to TRBJ2-1, with 11 bases lining up with TRBD1. This clonotype originated in an adult who received the AZD1222 COVID-19 vaccine. The input for sequencing was peripheral blood, taken 28 days after the second AZD1222 dose. The CDR3 region has the DNA TGTGCCAGCAGTGTGGGACAGGGGGGCATCAATGAGCAGTTCTTC. Translated, it gives CASSVGQGGINEQFF.